This T cell receptor beta chain was obtained from a study of response to subunit inactivated influenza vaccine. Via MiXCR, TCRdb re-called the RT-PCR reads, giving one row per CDR3 protein. This repertoire shows about 190,000 distinct CDR3 sequences, roughly an eighth found once; its top ten account for roughly 26%. Germline trimming cut 2 bases from V and 5 bases from J; bases unmatched to any gene: 11. Germline V CDR1 and CDR2: WSHSY, SAAADI. The CDR3 has 17 amino acids. For this clonotype: As yet, its antigen is unknown.

Study conclusions and caveats: After each seasonal influenza vaccination, few new T cells are recruited, the authors suggested.

The chain links TRBV10-2 to TRBJ2-7; 11 bases match TRBD1. This sequence originates from a man aged 50 to 59 who received an inactivated influenza vaccine. Material: CD8+ T cells sorted from PBMCs, obtained about 5 days after vaccination. The CDR3 region is CASSEPFGTGGRDEQYF. The CDR3 bases are TGCGCCAGCAGTGAGCCGTTCGGGACAGGGGGTAGAGACGAGCAGTACTTC.